This T cell receptor beta chain appears in the sequencing data of a study of cytotoxic CD8 clonotypes in ibrutinib-treated CLL. General observations from the study: On treatment, the uncommon public clonotypes contracted or remained stable.

Note on this clone: What it binds is not known.

From germline, CDR1 is LNHDA and CDR2 SQIVND (reference sequence). Trimming took off 6 bases at V and 1 base at J, with 23 bases between the two ends. The CDR3 runs 18 residues. Using immunoSEQ multiplex PCR, the repertoire was profiled, and TCRdb retains in-frame clones only, with some absent. The repertoire includes around 160,000 clones, roughly 80% of them detected once, and about 1.9% sits in the top ten. The input for sequencing was PBMCs, taken after 12 months of ibrutinib treatment. This receptor was obtained from a human donor with chronic lymphocytic leukemia. The chain links TRBV19 to TRBJ2-3; D is ambiguous. Here the CDR3 reads CASSTNTRASWGTDTQYF. The CDR3 DNA is TGTGCCAGTAGCACAAATACACGAGCGTCCTGGGGCACAGATACGCAGTATTTT.